These 7 T cell receptor beta chains were sequenced from one sample in a study of graft-versus-host responses after intestinal transplantation. Sequenced by immunoSEQ multiplex PCR; TCRdb stores in-frame clones only, minus some. The sample yields roughly 25,000 clones, approximately 90% seen once. The specimen comprised PBMCs, sampled around 40 days after intestinal transplant. These receptors were taken from a human patient who received an intestinal transplant, so some T cells may come from the graft donor.

This clone came up once. The chain has TRBV4-3 and TRBJ2-1, with TRBD2 matching over 8 bases. The CDR3 has 15 amino acids. Germline V gene sequence: CDR1 LGHNA, CDR2 YSLEER. V was pared by 5 bases and J by 9 bases, with 12 bases of the junction left unmatched. The CDR3 bases are TGCGCCAGCAGCTACCGCGGGGGGTTCTTGGGTGAGCAGTTCTTC. Residues: CASSYRGGFLGEQFF.

In this sample, this clone turned up once. V and J are TRBV2 and TRBJ1-1, with D hard to call. Looked up from germline, CDR1 is SNHLY and CDR2 is FYNNEI. The CDR3 sequence is 11 residues long. Trimming stripped 9 bases from V and 8 bases from J, with 13 bases between. The CDR3 sequence: CASWAPREAFF. CDR3 in DNA: TGTGCCAGTTGGGCGCCAAGGGAAGCTTTCTTT. The whole variable domain, remainder taken from reference TRBV2 and TRBJ1-1, is EPEVTQTPSHQVTQMGQEVILRCVPISNHLYFYWYRQILGQKVEFLVSFYNNEISEKSEIFDDQFSVERPDGSNFTLKIRSTKLEDSAMYFCASWAPREAFFGQGTRLTVV.

The J gene is TRBJ2-7, the V gene TRBV27; D is tentatively TRBD1 or TRBD2 (5 bases each). The CDR3 is made up of 16 amino acids. Trimming left V 7 bases short and J 2 bases short, with 21 bases between. CDR1 MNHEY and CDR2 SMNVEV come from the germline V gene (reference sequence). The chain's CDR3 is CASTVRGWQGAYEQYF. Written as DNA, the CDR3 is TGTGCCAGCACGGTCCGCGGATGGCAGGGAGCCTACGAGCAGTACTTC.

This chain joins TRBV21-1 and TRBJ2-7; the table's TRBD2 call for D was not verified on the DNA. TRBV21-1 is described as a pseudogene. CDR3 size: 16 residues. The CDR3 region is CASSNGWTSGPYEQYF. CDR3 nucleotide sequence: TGTGCCAGCAGCAATGGGTGGACTAGCGGACCCTACGAGCAGTACTTC.

This clone has only a few counts. The rearrangement uses TRBV2 and TRBJ1-4; tentative D call: TRBD1 (6 bases). The CDR3 consists of 14 residues. V shed 3 bases and J shed 8 bases, with 13 bases lying between them. From germline, CDR1 is SNHLY and CDR2 FYNNEI. CDR3 loop: CASSENRVREKLFF. CDR3 nucleotides: TGTGCCAGCAGTGAGAACAGGGTGAGGGAAAAACTGTTTTTT.

The V gene is TRBV19, the J gene TRBJ2-6, with a possible D match to TRBD2 (5 bases). The V end lost 8 bases, the J end lost 5 bases, and 16 bases lay between the germline ends. There are 15 residues in the CDR3. From germline, CDR1 is LNHDA and CDR2 SQIVND (reference sequence). The DNA of the CDR3 is TGTGCCAGTTCTGGAGGTTTCAGCCGGGCCAACGTCCTGACTTTC. It codes for CASSGGFSRANVLTF.

The chain employs TRBV18 and TRBJ2-1; 7 bases are shared with TRBD1. Looked up from germline, CDR1 is KGHSH and CDR2 is LQKENI. This CDR3 has 14 amino acids. With V trimmed by 4 bases and J by 9 bases, 9 bases remained unmatched. The CDR3 sequence is CASSRPTGEIEQFF. CDR3 nucleotides: TGTGCCAGCTCACGGCCTACAGGGGAGATTGAGCAGTTCTTC.